This TCR beta chain appears in the sequencing data of a study of blood T cell repertoires in COVID-19 (dated by TCRdb to the early 2020s). In terms of the full investigation: The collaborator samples originated in the United States, Italy and Spain and spanned the acute and convalescent phases of COVID-19. The prospective study material was composed of cDNA or gDNA derived from T cells, B-cell-depleted T cells, or PBMCs. The dataset comprised deeply sampled blood TCRbeta repertoires from subjects exposed to, actively infected with, or recovered from COVID-19. A freely available public database, intended as a resource for researchers studying the immune response to SARS-CoV-2, is where the repertoires were released. Samples came from the ongoing ImmuneRACE study (first 160 participants) plus 1,254 subjects from 6 global collaborators. Sample metadata almost always included a de-identified subject ID, COVID-19 status, age in years and sex. Where available, HLA class I and class II types were obtained from metadata supplied by the sample provider rather than from assay-based typing. Paper-wide results and their limitations: The quantity of clinical and demographic metadata differed by source and by participant and was supplied without curation.

Participants in the prospective study were aged roughly 18 to 90 years, lived in under 30 United States geographic areas, and enrolled through a virtual design. To assign participants to cohorts, the prospective study relied on clinical history that participants themselves reported in a screening survey and a study questionnaire. In the prospective study, mobile phlebotomists collected whole blood, serum and a nasopharyngeal or oropharyngeal swab from each participant. Additional blood draws and questionnaires over an approximately two-month period could optionally be provided by prospective study participants. Before DNA extraction, prospective study blood samples were shipped either frozen or at room temperature. From cysteine to phenylalanine, the CDR3 is 14 amino acids long. The DNA shown is the 42-base CDR3, in frame from base 1. CDR1 and CDR2 are drawn from the germline V gene: MDHEN, SYDVKM. V is shortened by 2 bases, J by 3 bases, and the region joining them spans 10 bases.

As to this clone: Its antigen is not yet known. No quality values exist for individual bases; no much larger clone is one base distant.

The immunoSEQ Assay, a bias-controlled multiplex PCR, was used to amplify TCRbeta CDR3 regions from genomic DNA. The published analysis was carried out like this. Nucleated cell counts per sample were estimated from amplification of reference gene primers within the assay. To quantify the absolute abundance of each unique TCRbeta CDR3 rearrangement, sequence reads were collapsed and filtered. Productive Simpson clonality was computed per sample as the square root of Simpson's diversity index over productive rearrangements. TCRdb's version of the immuneACCESS table is confined to in-frame rearrangements and falls short of the full clone set. An unresolved V gene accounts for under half of the shortfall where checked; the remainder is of unknown origin. V and J calls and clone size follow that table, whereas D and trimming were derived from the DNA. The sample contains approximately 270,000 clones, approximately 90% of them found a single time. The ten most abundant clones make up roughly 4.3% of the sample.

The specimen was PBMCs or T cells enriched from blood (not recorded which). This clonotype originated in a woman aged 30 to 39 with acute COVID-19. The V and J segments used are TRBV28 and TRBJ1-2, with TRBD1 as a weak D call on 5 bases. The CDR3 reads as follows: CASSLPGKDYGYTF. The nucleotide sequence reads as follows: TGTGCCAGCAGTTTACCAGGGAAAGACTATGGCTACACCTTC.